One sample yielded the 19 T cell receptor beta chains listed below, sequenced in a study of TIL therapy for anti-PD-1-resistant metastatic lung cancer. Time point meaning: pre-treatment sample, taken before nivolumab and TIL therapy. Most excised metastases sampled were pleural nodules or supraclavicular lymph nodes. The libraries were made with immunoSEQ v3. Produced via immunoSEQ multiplex PCR; TCRdb's table is partial and in-frame only. Of 95,000 or so clones listed, around three fifths are singletons. The sequencing used tumor tissue, collected at baseline. Every receptor here comes from a person aged 25-80 years with non-small cell lung cancer.

This clone has more than one count but fewer than ten. The chain recombines TRBV24-1 with TRBJ1-3; D not resolved. Germline CDR1 KGHDR, CDR2 SFDVKD. V was cut by 3 bases and J by 6 bases, with 2 bases left in between. The CDR3 covers 11 residues. The CDR3 nucleotides read TGTGCCACCAGTGATCAAAACACCATATATTTT. Encoded protein: CATSDQNTIYF.

This chain uses TRBV5-8 with TRBJ2-1; D unresolved. CDR1 and CDR2 from the germline V gene are SGHTS and YDEGEE. This CDR3 has 15 residues. V lost 1 base, J lost 11 bases, and 19 bases lay in between. In DNA, the CDR3 is TGTGCCAGCAGCTTGTCCACGGCGGTTAGGTTCAAGCAGTTCTTC. Protein sequence: CASSLSTAVRFKQFF.

The rearrangement joins TRBV9 to TRBJ2-7; 8 bases match TRBD1. Germline values: CDR1 SGDLS, CDR2 YYNGEE. This CDR3 has 14 amino acids. The V and J ends lost 2 bases and 3 bases, in that order; junction bases with no gene match: 4. CDR3 coding DNA: TGTGCCAGCAGCGTTAGTACAGGGGGCTACGAGCAGTACTTC. Translation gives CASSVSTGGYEQYF.

The gene calls are TRBV7-2 and TRBJ2-2; 8 bases match TRBD1. The CDR3 covers 14 residues. The trim removed 5 bases at V and 9 bases at J, leaving 8 bases unmatched. CDR1 and CDR2 from the germline V gene are SGHTA and FQGNSA. CDR3 sequence (DNA): TGTGCCAGCAGCACCGGGACAGGTGAAAGGGAGCTGTTTTTT. Translated: CASSTGTGERELFF.

The chain links TRBV5-1 to TRBJ2-3; D remains unclear. CDR1 and CDR2 from the germline V gene are SGHRS and YFSETQ. There are 14 residues in the CDR3. Trimming cost V 3 bases and J 1 base, with 9 bases left between them. As DNA, the CDR3 is TGCGCCAGCAGCTACGTTCCGGGCACAGATACGCAGTATTTT. Translation: CASSYVPGTDTQYF.

There are many counts of this clone. The V gene is TRBV19, the J gene TRBJ1-1, with D hard to call. Germline loops: CDR1 LNHDA, CDR2 SQIVND (reference sequence). Trimming cost V 5 bases and J 0 bases, with 10 bases left between them. The CDR3 is 14 amino acids. The CDR3 reads CASSPLVVNTEAFF. CDR3 nucleotides: TGTGCCAGTAGTCCCCTAGTAGTGAACACTGAAGCTTTCTTT.

The J gene is TRBJ1-5, the V gene TRBV9; D is unclear. V lost 9 bases to trimming and J lost 4 bases, with 11 bases between them. Germline V gene sequence: CDR1 SGDLS, CDR2 YYNGEE. This CDR3 spans 12 amino acids. The CDR3 DNA follows: TGTGCCAAGCCTAGGTATAATCAGCCCCAGCATTTT. Translation: CAKPRYNQPQHF.

This sequence joins TRBV11-2 and TRBJ1-1, with TRBD1 as a possible D gene (5 bases). The CDR3 covers 16 residues. The germline CDR1 and CDR2 sequences are SGHAT and FQNNGV. V was clipped by 1 base and J by 3 bases, with 15 bases between them. CDR3 in DNA: TGTGCCAGCAGCTTAGTCGGAGTCAGGGTGGACACTGAAGCTTTCTTT. Translating gives CASSLVGVRVDTEAFF. Supplemented by reference TRBV11-2 and TRBJ1-1, the full variable domain reads EAGVAQSPRYKIIEKRQSVAFWCNPISGHATLYWYQQILGQGPKLLIQFQNNGVVDDSQLPKDRFSAERLKGVDSTLKIQPAKLEDSAVYLCASSLVGVRVDTEAFFGQGTRLTVV.

This clone has just a few counts. The chain uses TRBV5-1 and TRBJ2-7, with 9 bases that match TRBD1. The CDR3 has 15 residues. J was trimmed by 7 bases and V by 1 base; bases with no gene match: 9. The germline gives CDR1 SGHRS, CDR2 YFSETQ. CDR3 region: CASSLRTGEAGEQYF. In DNA form, the CDR3 reads TGCGCCAGCAGCTTGAGGACAGGGGAGGCGGGGGAGCAGTACTTC.

The rearrangement uses TRBV6-5 and TRBJ2-1; 8 nucleotides line up with TRBD1. J lost 9 bases, V lost 7 bases, and 14 bases had no gene match. The CDR3 consists of 15 residues. Germline V gene data show CDR1 as MNHEY and CDR2 as SVGAGI. DNA of the CDR3: TGTGCCAGCACTTATACCAAGACAGGGGTAGGTGAGCAGTTCTTC. Encoded protein: CASTYTKTGVGEQFF.

The J gene is TRBJ2-1, the V gene TRBV6-5; TRBD2 agrees at 8 bases. Losses at the gene ends were 6 bases for V and 3 bases for J; bases not matched to a gene: 7. Germline V gives CDR1 MNHEY, CDR2 SVGAGI. CDR3 length: 15 amino acids. DNA of the CDR3: TGTGCCAGCAGGACAGCTAGCGGGCGCTACAATGAGCAGTTCTTC. As protein: CASRTASGRYNEQFF.

The chain couples TRBV5-1 to TRBJ2-7; D might be TRBD1 (6 bases). The V end lost 0 bases, the J end lost 2 bases, and 12 bases lay between the germline ends. Germline lookup yields CDR1 SGHRS and CDR2 YFSETQ. The CDR3 is 15 amino acids. CDR3 DNA sequence: TGCGCCAGCAGCTTGGGTACAGGGTTGACCTACGAGCAGTACTTC. Translation gives CASSLGTGLTYEQYF.

This clone was counted between two and nine times. The V gene is TRBV7-9, the J gene TRBJ2-6; 7 bases align to TRBD1. The V gene's germline CDR1 is SEHNR and CDR2 FQNEAQ (reference sequence). The CDR3 consists of 17 residues. V dropped 0 bases and J dropped 0; count of bases not matched to a gene: 2. The CDR3 loop is CASSLATGPSGANVLTF. CDR3 nucleotide sequence: TGTGCCAGCAGCTTAGCGACAGGGCCCTCTGGGGCCAACGTCCTGACTTTC.

This clone was detected many times. A junction boundary mismatches the germline segment, possibly from a read error. The chain uses TRBV28 and TRBJ2-3; 9 nucleotides align to TRBD2. Per the germline V gene, CDR1 is MDHEN and CDR2 is SYDVKM. The CDR3 spans 16 residues. The DNA for the CDR3 is TGTGCCAGCAGATTATTGTCTAGCGGGATCACAGATACGCAGTATTTT. Its translation: CASRLLSSGITDTQYF.

J is TRBJ1-5 and V is TRBV30; TRBD1 agrees at 7 bases. The CDR3 length is 15 residues. Germline trimming cut 5 bases from V and 3 bases from J; bases unmatched to any gene: 10. The germline V gene has CDR1 GTSNPN and CDR2 SVGIG (reference sequence). CDR3 loop: CAWGLPGQFNQPQHF. The DNA for the CDR3 is TGTGCCTGGGGACTCCCGGGACAGTTCAATCAGCCCCAGCATTTT.

This CDR3 reads CARGEEHQPQHF. For the CDR3, the DNA is TGTGCCCGGGGTGAGGAGCATCAGCCCCAGCATTTT. The chain links TRBV6-5 to TRBJ1-5; D gene uncertain. V was cut by 11 bases and J by 5 bases, with 13 bases left in between. This CDR3 region has 12 residues. From germline, CDR1 is MNHEY and CDR2 SVGAGI.

The rearrangement joins TRBV27 to TRBJ1-1; no firm D call. There are 15 residues in the CDR3. V gave up 4 bases and J gave up 2 bases, with 14 bases separating them. Looked up from germline, CDR1 is MNHEY and CDR2 is SMNVEV (reference sequence). The DNA for the CDR3 is TGTGCCAGCAGTTCCAGCCATCGGAGTAACACTGAAGCTTTCTTT. It yields the protein CASSSSHRSNTEAFF.

This clone has a handful of counts. The genes are TRBV6-5 and TRBJ2-1, with 12 bases identical to TRBD2. J lost 6 bases, V lost 0 bases, and 3 bases had no gene match. CDR3 length: 16 amino acids. Germline V CDR1 and CDR2: MNHEY, SVGAGI. CDR3 nucleotides: TGTGCCAGCAGTTACTCGAGACTAGCGGGAGCCAATGAGCAGTTCTTC. Its protein product is CASSYSRLAGANEQFF.

V gene TRBV5-1 combines with J gene TRBJ2-7, with TRBD2 identical over 11 bases. CDR1 SGHRS and CDR2 YFSETQ come from the germline V gene. The V gene end was trimmed by 1 base and the J gene end by 5 bases; junction bases not matched to a gene: 5. CDR3 length equals 15 residues. The CDR3 reads CASSLTSGSLDEQYF. CDR3 coding DNA: TGCGCCAGCAGCTTGACTAGCGGGAGTCTTGACGAGCAGTACTTC.